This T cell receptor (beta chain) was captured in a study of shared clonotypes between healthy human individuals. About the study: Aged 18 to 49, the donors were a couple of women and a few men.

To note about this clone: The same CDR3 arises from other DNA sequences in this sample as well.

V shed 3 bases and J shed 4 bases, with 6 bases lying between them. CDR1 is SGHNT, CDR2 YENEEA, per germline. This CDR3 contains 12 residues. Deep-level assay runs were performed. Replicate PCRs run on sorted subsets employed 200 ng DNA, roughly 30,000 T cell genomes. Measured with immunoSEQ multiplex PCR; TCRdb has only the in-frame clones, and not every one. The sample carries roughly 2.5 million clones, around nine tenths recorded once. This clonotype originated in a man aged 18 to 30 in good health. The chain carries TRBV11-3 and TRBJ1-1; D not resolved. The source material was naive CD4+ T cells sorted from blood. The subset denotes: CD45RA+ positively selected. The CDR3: CASSLDGTEAFF. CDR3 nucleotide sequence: TGTGCCAGCAGCTTGGACGGCACTGAAGCTTTCTTT.